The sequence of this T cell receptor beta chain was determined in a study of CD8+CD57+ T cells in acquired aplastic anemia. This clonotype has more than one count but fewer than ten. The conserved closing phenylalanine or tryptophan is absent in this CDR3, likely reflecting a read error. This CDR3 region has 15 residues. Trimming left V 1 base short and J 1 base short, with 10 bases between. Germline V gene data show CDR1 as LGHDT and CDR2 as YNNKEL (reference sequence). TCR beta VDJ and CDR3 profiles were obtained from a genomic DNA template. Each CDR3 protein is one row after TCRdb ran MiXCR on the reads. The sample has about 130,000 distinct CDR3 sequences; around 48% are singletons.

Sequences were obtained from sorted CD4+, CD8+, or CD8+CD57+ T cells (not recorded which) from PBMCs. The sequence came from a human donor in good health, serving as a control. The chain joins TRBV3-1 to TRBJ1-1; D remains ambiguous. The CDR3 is CASSQVGGRNTEAFS. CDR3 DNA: TGTGCCAGCAGCCAAGTGGGTGGACGGAACACTGAAGCTTTCTCT.